The sequence of this TCR beta chain was determined in a study of T cells after somatic rescue of genetic block. CDR3 length: 17 amino acids. The germline CDR1 and CDR2 sequences are SGHTA and FQGTGA. The junction had 13 bases not matched to a gene; V was cut back by 5 bases and J by 3 bases. Sequencing was performed with immunoSEQ multiplex PCR; in TCRdb, only in-frame clones are kept and a portion is missing. The sample includes tens of thousands of clones, roughly 93% of them seen just once. The sample comprised peripheral blood mononuclear cells (PBMCs). This chain links TRBV7-3 with TRBJ1-2; 9 positions agree with TRBD1. The clonotype originates from a man younger than 40. CDR3 protein: CASSPSPGQGPYYGYTF. CDR3 in DNA: TGTGCCAGCAGCCCTAGTCCAGGACAGGGGCCATACTATGGCTACACCTTC.